In this sample, the clone carrying this T cell receptor (beta chain) turned up a few times. What it binds is not known. Measured with immunoSEQ multiplex PCR; TCRdb has only the in-frame clones, and not every one. This sample yields approximately 44,000 clones, of which roughly 70% are seen a single time; about 25% belongs to the top ten. The ViraFEST assay expanded antigen-specific CD4+ T cells with viral peptide pools before sequencing. Researchers isolated CD4+ T cells once less than 13 days of culture had elapsed. Each vaccine recipient was nucleocapsid antibody negative and had no prior SARS-CoV-2 infection. The researchers cultured some 2 million PBMC per well with 9.5 to 10 IU/ml IL-2 and 8 to 10 ug/ml peptides. Half of the medium was exchanged for IL-2 medium on both days 3 and 7. This entry belongs to a study of vaccination effects on CD4 cells after COVID-19. At the level of the study: The cohort was immunized with two doses of either the BNT162b2 or mRNA-1273 vaccine.

Study conclusions and caveats: By a late point after vaccination, infection- and vaccine-induced clones had shrunk markedly through clonal contraction.

This sample comprised CD4+ T cells from PBMCs cultured with HCoV-OC43 spike peptides, obtained before COVID-19 vaccination. Subset defined: HCoV-OC43 spike overlapping peptide pool stimulation. This sequence was found in a human donor who received a COVID-19 vaccine.

CDR3 in DNA: TGTGCCTGGAGGGCACTGGGCGGCTTGCGGGGGGAGCAGTACTTC. It specifies CAWRALGGLRGEQYF. V is TRBV30 and J is TRBJ2-7; 7 bases are shared with TRBD2. Germline V lookup: CDR1 GTSNPN, CDR2 SVGIG (reference sequence). Unmatched junction bases numbered 15, after V lost 3 bases and J lost 7 bases. The CDR3 loop spans 15 amino acids.